The 28 T cell receptor beta chains given below trace back to one sample, sequenced in a study of T-cell memory formation after mild COVID-19. TCRdb redid the calling of the 5' RACE reads with MiXCR, one entry per CDR3 protein. The profile shows 450,000 or so distinct CDR3 sequences, around 27% of them singletons. The sample comprised PBMCs or a T cell subset sorted from them (not recorded which). The origin of the receptors is an adult woman who had mild COVID-19 (a few samples of this study predate the infection). Cell type and time point are not known.

The V call is TRBV5-5, the J call TRBJ2-1; D possibly corresponds to TRBD1 (5 bases). V was shortened by 3 bases and J by 6 bases, with 10 bases between the two germline ends. This CDR3 has 13 amino acids. The germline V gene encodes CDR1 SGHKS and CDR2 YYEKEE (reference sequence). CDR3 DNA: TGTGCCAGCAGCTGGCCCAGGGCCAATGAGCAGTTCTTC. Its protein product is CASSWPRANEQFF. The whole variable domain, filled in from reference TRBV5-5 and TRBJ2-1, reads DAGVTQSPTHLIKTRGQQVTLRCSPISGHKSVSWYQQVLGQGPQFIFQYYEKEERGRGNFPDRFSARQFPNYSSELNVNALLLGDSALYLCASSWPRANEQFFGPGTRLTVL.

Many counts were recorded for this clonotype. The chain uses TRBV30 and TRBJ2-7, with 10 bases fitting TRBD2. The CDR3 has 15 amino acids. Germline loops: CDR1 GTSNPN, CDR2 SVGIG (reference sequence). J lost 7 bases, V lost 3 bases, and 12 bases had no gene match. CDR3 sequence: CAWSRTKRGGREQYF. In nucleotides, the CDR3 is TGTGCCTGGAGCCGCACTAAGCGGGGGGGCCGAGAGCAGTACTTC.

DNA of the CDR3: TGTGCCAGCAGAGTGGGGGTACGAGCTTTCTTT. Translating it yields CASRVGVRAFF. The rearrangement uses TRBV12-3 or TRBV12-4 and TRBJ1-1; weak D call: TRBD1 (5 bases). The CDR3 contains 11 residues. Trimming removed 6 bases at V and 10 bases at J, with 12 bases between.

The table lists this clonotype with a few counts. The chain has TRBV9 and TRBJ2-7, with a tentative D call TRBD1 (7 bases). Germline CDR1 reads SGDLS; CDR2 reads YYNGEE. The V end was cut by 1 base, the J end by 7 bases, with 15 bases between. The CDR3 is made up of 14 amino acids. The CDR3 spells CASSVSSGGREQYF. In nucleotides, the CDR3 is TGTGCCAGCAGCGTATCCTCAGGGGGGAGGGAGCAGTACTTC.

This clonotype was counted only a few times. The CDR3 is CASSQGDWGRNTGELFF. The CDR3 DNA follows: TGTGCCAGCAGCCAAGGAGATTGGGGGAGGAACACCGGGGAGCTGTTTTTT. This sequence joins TRBV4-2 and TRBJ2-2; either TRBD1 or TRBD2 may supply D (5 bases each). Germline V lookup: CDR1 LGHNA, CDR2 YNFKEQ. The V end lost 1 base, the J end lost 1 base, and 13 bases lay between the germline ends. The CDR3 runs to 17 residues.

The DNA of the CDR3 is TGTGCCAGCAGCCCGCGGGAAGGGACACACTATGGCTACACCTTC. Its translation is CASSPREGTHYGYTF. The V gene is TRBV12-3 or TRBV12-4, the J gene TRBJ1-2; maybe TRBD1 (6 bases). This CDR3 comprises 15 residues. Deletions cut 6 bases from V and 3 bases from J, with 17 bases between.

This rearrangement joins TRBV12-3 or TRBV12-4 to TRBJ2-1; D might be TRBD1 (6 bases). This CDR3 contains 13 residues. Trimming took 5 bases from V and 10 from J, leaving 15 bases between them. The CDR3 nucleotides are TGTGCCAGCAGTCTGTACAGGGTTGGAGAGCAGTTCTTC. Residues: CASSLYRVGEQFF.

This clonotype turned up a few times. This rearrangement joins TRBV4-2 to TRBJ2-1; possible D gene TRBD2, 5 bases. Germline lookup yields CDR1 LGHNA and CDR2 YNFKEQ. This CDR3 comprises 16 residues. V was pared by 1 base and J by 8 bases, with 18 bases between. DNA of the CDR3: TGTGCCAGCAGCCAAGCGGGAACATTATACGGGTATGAGCAGTTCTTC. Translating it yields CASSQAGTLYGYEQFF.

This clonotype turned up a few times. V and J are TRBV12-3 or TRBV12-4 and TRBJ2-3; 12 nucleotides match TRBD2. With V trimmed by 3 bases and J by 1 base, 5 bases remained unmatched. CDR3 length: 17 amino acids. The CDR3 protein is CASSFSGLAGGTDTQYF. Written as DNA, the CDR3 is TGTGCCAGCAGTTTTTCGGGACTAGCGGGTGGCACAGATACGCAGTATTTT.

This sequence joins TRBV5-1 and TRBJ2-3, with TRBD1 matching 8 bases. V gave up 6 bases and J gave up 4 bases; unmatched junction bases: 7. The CDR3 extends over 14 amino acids. The germline V gene has CDR1 SGHRS and CDR2 YFSETQ. CDR3 region: CASTNRGSADTQYF. DNA for the CDR3: TGCGCCAGCACCAACAGGGGGTCCGCAGATACGCAGTATTTT.

This rearrangement joins TRBV6-2 or TRBV6-3 to TRBJ1-2; the D is unclear. The ends were cut back, 6 bases at V and 12 bases at J, with 14 bases in the middle. The germline CDR1 and CDR2 sequences are MNHEY and SVGEGT. The CDR3 sequence is 11 residues long. The CDR3 DNA reads as TGTGCCAGCAGCGAACCTGGACGGCACACCTTC. Amino acid sequence: CASSEPGRHTF.

The table lists this clonotype with a few counts. This chain links TRBV27 with TRBJ2-3, with D hard to call. The CDR3 is 17 amino acids. CDR1 and CDR2 from the germline V gene are MNHEY and SMNVEV (reference sequence). V was pared by 5 bases and J by 0 bases, with 18 bases between. The CDR3 sequence is CASSRSPRVWSTDTQYF. The CDR3 DNA is TGTGCCAGCAGTCGCAGCCCCCGGGTCTGGAGCACAGATACGCAGTATTTT.

This clonotype was detected a few times. The chain couples TRBV7-3 to TRBJ2-5, with D possibly matching TRBD2 (6 bases). This CDR3 has 13 residues. Germline V CDR1 and CDR2: SGHTA, FQGTGA. The V end lost 5 bases, the J end lost 4 bases, and 11 bases lay between the germline ends. CDR3 sequence: CASSASAVETQYF. CDR3 DNA sequence: TGTGCCAGCAGCGCTAGCGCGGTAGAGACCCAGTACTTC.

The chain links TRBV3-1 to TRBJ2-7; TRBD1 is a possible D gene (5 bases). The CDR3 has 14 residues. The V and J ends lost 4 bases and 0 bases respectively, with 10 bases between them. CDR1 and CDR2 (germline): LGHDT, YNNKEL (reference sequence). The CDR3 bases are TGTGCCAGCAGCCTCCAGGGTAACTCCTACGAGCAGTACGTC. Its protein is CASSLQGNSYEQYV.

The chain is built from TRBV20-1 and TRBJ2-3; 10 nucleotides align to TRBD1. CDR1 is DFQATT, CDR2 SNEGSKA, per germline (reference sequence). The junction had 10 bases not matched to a gene; V was cut back by 1 base and J by 3 bases. The length of the CDR3 is 17 residues. Written as DNA, the CDR3 is TGCAGTGCTAGAGCCCGGACAGGGGGACTGTTAACAGATACGCAGTATTTT. Protein sequence: CSARARTGGLLTDTQYF.

This clonotype was recorded a few times. J is TRBJ1-2 and V is TRBV20-1; TRBD1 agrees at 7 bases. The CDR3 loop spans 14 amino acids. V lost 1 base to trimming and J lost 3 bases; unmatched junction nucleotides: 5. Germline CDR1 reads DFQATT; CDR2 reads SNEGSKA (reference sequence). The CDR3 here is CSARGYGTDYGYTF. The CDR3 DNA sequence: TGCAGTGCTAGAGGTTACGGGACAGACTATGGCTACACCTTC.

This clonotype was recorded at least ten times. The V call is TRBV24-1, the J call TRBJ2-1; 8 nucleotides agree with TRBD1. V was pared by 5 bases and J by 0 bases, with 8 bases of the junction left unmatched. In germline, CDR1 is KGHDR, CDR2 SFDVKD. The CDR3 has 17 residues. The CDR3 protein is CATSGPDRGSSYNEQFF. CDR3 nucleotide sequence: TGTGCCACCAGTGGCCCTGACAGGGGTAGCTCCTACAATGAGCAGTTCTTC.

This clonotype was counted only a few times. The chain recombines TRBV28 with TRBJ2-5; 14 bases are shared with TRBD2. The CDR3 has 17 residues. Germline assignment: CDR1 MDHEN and CDR2 SYDVKM. The V gene end was trimmed by 5 bases and the J gene end by 3 bases; junction bases not matched to a gene: 8. The CDR3 DNA is TGTGCCAGCAGTGGCCCACCGGGACTAGCGGGGGAAGAGACCCAGTACTTC. Translated: CASSGPPGLAGEETQYF.

This clonotype was seen many times. This chain joins TRBV5-1 and TRBJ2-2, with D unclear. Germline V gene data show CDR1 as SGHRS and CDR2 as YFSETQ. V was pared by 3 bases and J by 4 bases, with 1 base between. CDR3 size: 11 residues. The CDR3 loop is CASSSTGELFF. DNA for the CDR3: TGCGCCAGCAGCTCCACCGGGGAGCTGTTTTTT.

This chain uses TRBV19 with TRBJ1-6; 10 nucleotides agree with TRBD1. The CDR3 is 15 amino acids. Per germline, CDR1 LNHDA and CDR2 SQIVND (reference sequence). Losses at the gene ends were 5 bases for V and 11 bases for J; bases not matched to a gene: 9. CDR3 nucleotides: TGTGCCAGTAGTTTTGAAAGGACAGGGGGTACACCCCTCCACTTT. Its protein is CASSFERTGGTPLHF.

The gene calls are TRBV6-2 or TRBV6-3 and TRBJ2-5, with D perhaps matching TRBD2 (5 bases). The V and J ends lost 0 bases and 10 bases respectively, with 12 bases between them. Germline lookup yields CDR1 MNHEY and CDR2 SVGEGT. This CDR3 spans 13 amino acids. The CDR3 protein is CASSYSWGEDQYF. CDR3 DNA sequence: TGTGCCAGCAGTTACTCGTGGGGAGAGGACCAGTACTTC.

The chain is built from TRBV4-2 and TRBJ2-5, with 7 bases aligning to TRBD1. This CDR3 comprises 16 residues. V shed 0 bases, J shed 6 bases, and the junction held 10 bases outside the gene matches. Germline CDR1 reads LGHNA; CDR2 reads YNFKEQ. CDR3 amino acids: CASSQDNRGVGKTQYF. CDR3 nucleotides: TGTGCCAGCAGCCAAGATAACAGGGGTGTGGGGAAGACCCAGTACTTC.

There are a few counts of this clonotype. The rearrangement joins TRBV11-2 to TRBJ2-4, with a possible D match to TRBD1 (6 bases). With 5 bases removed from V and 1 base from J, the gap between germline ends came to 15 bases. CDR1 is SGHAT and CDR2 is FQNNGV in the germline V gene. The CDR3 runs 16 residues. CDR3 DNA sequence: TGTGCCAGCAGCAACACAGGGTACGCCGCCAAAAACATTCAGTACTTC. It encodes CASSNTGYAAKNIQYF. Variable domain in full (rest from reference TRBV11-2 and TRBJ2-4): EAGVAQSPRYKIIEKRQSVAFWCNPISGHATLYWYQQILGQGPKLLIQFQNNGVVDDSQLPKDRFSAERLKGVDSTLKIQPAKLEDSAVYLCASSNTGYAAKNIQYFGAGTRLSVL.

CDR3 protein: CASSEGEDYGYTF. The CDR3 nucleotides are TGTGCCAGCAGTGAAGGGGAGGACTATGGCTACACCTTC. V is TRBV5-5 and J is TRBJ1-2, with D possibly TRBD1 on 5 matching bases. The CDR3 is 13 residues long. The V gene's germline CDR1 is SGHKS and CDR2 YYEKEE (reference sequence). The germline V and J ends were trimmed by 5 bases and 3 bases, with 11 bases remaining between them.

The chain uses TRBV30 and TRBJ2-2; no definite D call. The CDR3 is 14 amino acids. Germline CDR1 GTSNPN, CDR2 SVGIG (reference sequence). The germline V and J ends were trimmed by 0 bases and 2 bases, with 7 bases remaining between them. CDR3 loop: CAWSVLRNTGELFF. The CDR3 bases are TGTGCCTGGAGTGTACTACGAAACACCGGGGAGCTGTTTTTT. The whole variable domain, remainder taken from reference TRBV30 and TRBJ2-2, is SQTIHQWPATLVQPVGSPLSLECTVEGTSNPNLYWYRQAAGRGLQLLFYSVGIGQISSEVPQNLSASRPQDRQFILSSKKLLLSDSGFYLCAWSVLRNTGELFFGEGSRLTVL.

The CDR3 loop reads CASSKGARQNTEAFF. CDR3 nucleotide sequence: TGTGCCAGCAGTAAAGGGGCTAGGCAGAACACTGAAGCTTTCTTT. V is TRBV6-6 and J is TRBJ1-1; possibly TRBD1 for D (5 bases). CDR1 MNHNY and CDR2 SVGAGI come from the germline V gene (reference sequence). The CDR3 is made up of 15 amino acids. Trimming took off 5 bases at V and 1 base at J, with 14 bases between the two ends.

The V call is TRBV29-1, the J call TRBJ2-2; D possibly corresponds to TRBD1 (6 bases). This CDR3 has 14 amino acids. Trimming cost V 4 bases and J 1 base, with 10 bases left between them. Germline assignment: CDR1 SQVTM and CDR2 ANQGSEA. The CDR3 sequence: CSVAGQQNTGELFF. The CDR3 DNA follows: TGCAGCGTTGCCGGACAGCAGAACACCGGGGAGCTGTTTTTT.

This chain joins TRBV4-1 and TRBJ1-5; D perhaps matches TRBD1 (5 bases). Trimming removed 1 base at V and 6 bases at J, with 16 bases between. The CDR3 consists of 16 residues. From germline, CDR1 is MGHRA and CDR2 YSYEKL. CDR3: CASSQVYRGVIQPQHF. CDR3 DNA sequence: TGCGCCAGCAGCCAAGTTTATAGGGGAGTGATTCAGCCCCAGCATTTT.